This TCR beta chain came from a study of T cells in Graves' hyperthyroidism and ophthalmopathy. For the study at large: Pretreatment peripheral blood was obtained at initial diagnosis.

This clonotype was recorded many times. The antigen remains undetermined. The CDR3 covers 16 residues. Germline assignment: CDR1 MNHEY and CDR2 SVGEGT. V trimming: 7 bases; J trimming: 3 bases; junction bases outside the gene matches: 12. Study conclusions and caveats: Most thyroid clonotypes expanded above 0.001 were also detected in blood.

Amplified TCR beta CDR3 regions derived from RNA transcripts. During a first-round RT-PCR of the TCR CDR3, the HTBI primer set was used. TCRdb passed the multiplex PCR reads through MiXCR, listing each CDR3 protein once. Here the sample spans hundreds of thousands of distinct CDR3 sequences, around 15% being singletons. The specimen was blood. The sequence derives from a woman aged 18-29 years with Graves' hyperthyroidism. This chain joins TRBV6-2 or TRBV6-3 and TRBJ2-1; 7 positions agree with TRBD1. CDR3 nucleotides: TGTGCCAGCACCCACCTCGGAGACAGGGTCTACAATGAGCAGTTCTTC. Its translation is CASTHLGDRVYNEQFF.